Ten or more counts support the clone carrying this T cell receptor (beta chain). As yet, its antigen is unknown. These data are taken from a study of neurological immune-mediated disorders. Study-level results: It was HTLV-1-associated myelopathy that showed the most TCR clonal expansion, while multiple sclerosis showed the least, falling below healthy controls. Sharing of CDR3 amino acid sequences among expanded clones across subjects was absent, suggesting private repertoires in all groups.

As for the cDNA, it was generated by 5'RACE with 10-nucleotide random UMIs. TCRdb fed the 5' RACE reads into MiXCR, producing one record per CDR3 protein. Found here are tens of thousands of distinct CDR3 sequences, 17% of them singletons; the top ten hold roughly 14%. The study drew its healthy controls from blood bank volunteers in Maryland, USA. This CDR3 region has 16 residues. Germline values: CDR1 SGHKS, CDR2 YYEKEE (reference sequence). Trimming took off 4 bases at V and 0 bases at J, with 14 bases between the two ends. The clonotype comes from a middle-aged woman in good health. The chain has TRBV5-5 and TRBJ2-4; no reliable D call. The source material was PBMCs. CDR3 sequence: CASSLDPGVAKNIQYF. CDR3 in DNA: TGTGCCAGCAGCCTGGACCCCGGAGTAGCCAAAAACATTCAGTACTTC. The whole variable domain, filled in from reference TRBV5-5 and TRBJ2-4, reads DAGVTQSPTHLIKTRGQQVTLRCSPISGHKSVSWYQQVLGQGPQFIFQYYEKEERGRGNFPDRFSARQFPNYSSELNVNALLLGDSALYLCASSLDPGVAKNIQYFGAGTRLSVL.